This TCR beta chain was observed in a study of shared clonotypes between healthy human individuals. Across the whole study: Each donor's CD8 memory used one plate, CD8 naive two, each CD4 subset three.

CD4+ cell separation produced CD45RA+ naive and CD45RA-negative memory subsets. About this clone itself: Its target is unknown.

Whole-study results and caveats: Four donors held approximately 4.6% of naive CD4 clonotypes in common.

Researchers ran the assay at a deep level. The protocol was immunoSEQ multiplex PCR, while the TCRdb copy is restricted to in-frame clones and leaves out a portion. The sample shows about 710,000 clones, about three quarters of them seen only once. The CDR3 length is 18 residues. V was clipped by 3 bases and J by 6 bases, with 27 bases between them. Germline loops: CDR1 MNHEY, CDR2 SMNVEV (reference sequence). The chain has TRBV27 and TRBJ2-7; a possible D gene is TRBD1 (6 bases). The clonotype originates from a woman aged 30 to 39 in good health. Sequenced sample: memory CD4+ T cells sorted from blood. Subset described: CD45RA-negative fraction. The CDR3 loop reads CASSFDPDGHRAPSEQYF. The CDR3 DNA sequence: TGTGCCAGCAGTTTTGACCCCGACGGGCACAGGGCACCCTCCGAGCAGTACTTC.